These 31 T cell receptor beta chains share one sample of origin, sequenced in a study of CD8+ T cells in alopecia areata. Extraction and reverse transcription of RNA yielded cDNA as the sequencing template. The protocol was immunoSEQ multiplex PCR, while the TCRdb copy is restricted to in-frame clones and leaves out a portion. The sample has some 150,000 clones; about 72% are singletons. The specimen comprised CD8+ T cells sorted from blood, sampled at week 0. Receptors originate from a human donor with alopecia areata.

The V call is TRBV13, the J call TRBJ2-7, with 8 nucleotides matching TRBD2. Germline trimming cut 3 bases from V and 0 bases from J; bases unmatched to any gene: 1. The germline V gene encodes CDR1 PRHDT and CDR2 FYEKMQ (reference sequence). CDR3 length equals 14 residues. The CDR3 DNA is TGTGCCAGCAGCTTTGCGGGGGGCTCCTACGAGCAGTACTTC. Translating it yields CASSFAGGSYEQYF.

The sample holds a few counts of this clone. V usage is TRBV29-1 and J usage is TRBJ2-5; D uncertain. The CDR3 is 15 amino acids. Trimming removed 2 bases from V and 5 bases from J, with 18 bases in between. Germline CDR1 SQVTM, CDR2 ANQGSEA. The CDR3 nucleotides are TGCAGCGTTGAACCTAACAGCCGAAACGGGGAGACCCAGTACTTC. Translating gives CSVEPNSRNGETQYF.

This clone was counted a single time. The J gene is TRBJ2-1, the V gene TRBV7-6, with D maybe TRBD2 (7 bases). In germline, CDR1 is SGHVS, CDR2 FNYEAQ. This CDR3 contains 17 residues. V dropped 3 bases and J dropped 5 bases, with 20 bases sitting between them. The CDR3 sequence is CASSLSLAGARNNEQFF. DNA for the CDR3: TGTGCCAGCAGCTTGTCTCTGGCGGGGGCTCGAAACAATGAGCAGTTCTTC.

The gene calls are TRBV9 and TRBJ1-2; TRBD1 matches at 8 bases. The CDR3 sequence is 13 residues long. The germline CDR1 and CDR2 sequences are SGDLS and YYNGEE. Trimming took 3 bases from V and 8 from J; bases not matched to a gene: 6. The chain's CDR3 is CASSALDRVGYTF. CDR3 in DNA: TGTGCCAGCAGCGCATTGGACAGGGTGGGCTACACCTTC.

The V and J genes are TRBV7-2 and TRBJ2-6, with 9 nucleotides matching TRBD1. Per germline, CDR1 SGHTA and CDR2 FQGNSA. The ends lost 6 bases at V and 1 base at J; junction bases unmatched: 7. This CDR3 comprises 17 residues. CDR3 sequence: CASRLDRGGSGANVLTF. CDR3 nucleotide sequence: TGTGCCAGCAGGTTGGACAGGGGTGGATCTGGGGCCAACGTCCTGACTTTC.

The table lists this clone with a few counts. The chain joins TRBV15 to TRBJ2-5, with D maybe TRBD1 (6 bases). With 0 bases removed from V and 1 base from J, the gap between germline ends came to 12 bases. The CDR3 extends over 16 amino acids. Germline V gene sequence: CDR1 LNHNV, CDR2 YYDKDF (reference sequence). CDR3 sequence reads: CATSREPGRGQETQYF. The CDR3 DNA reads TGTGCCACCAGCAGAGAGCCAGGCAGGGGCCAAGAGACCCAGTACTTC. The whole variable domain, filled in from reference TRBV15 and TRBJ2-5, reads DAMVIQNPRYQVTQFGKPVTLSCSQTLNHNVMYWYQQKSSQAPKLLFHYYDKDFNNEADTPDNFQSRRPNTSFCFLDIRSPGLGDTAMYLCATSREPGRGQETQYFGPGTRLLVL.

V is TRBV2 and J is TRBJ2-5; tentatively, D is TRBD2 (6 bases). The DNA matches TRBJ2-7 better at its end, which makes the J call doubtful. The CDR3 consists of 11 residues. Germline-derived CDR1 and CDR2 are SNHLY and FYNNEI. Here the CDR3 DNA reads TGTGCCACTGGGGGGACCTACGAGCAGTACTTC. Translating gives CATGGTYEQYF.

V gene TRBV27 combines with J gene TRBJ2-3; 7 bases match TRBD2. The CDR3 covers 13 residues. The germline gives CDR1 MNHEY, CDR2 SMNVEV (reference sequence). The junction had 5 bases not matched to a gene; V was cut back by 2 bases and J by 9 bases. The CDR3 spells CASSLQRGGTQYF. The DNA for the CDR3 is TGTGCCAGCAGTTTACAGAGGGGAGGGACGCAGTATTTT.

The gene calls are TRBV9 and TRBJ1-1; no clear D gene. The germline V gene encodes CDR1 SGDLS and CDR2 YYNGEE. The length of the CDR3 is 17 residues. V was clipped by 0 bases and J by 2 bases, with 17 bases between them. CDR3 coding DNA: TGTGCCAGCAGCGTAGCTGTGAAGGAATGGTTAAACACTGAAGCTTTCTTT. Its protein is CASSVAVKEWLNTEAFF.

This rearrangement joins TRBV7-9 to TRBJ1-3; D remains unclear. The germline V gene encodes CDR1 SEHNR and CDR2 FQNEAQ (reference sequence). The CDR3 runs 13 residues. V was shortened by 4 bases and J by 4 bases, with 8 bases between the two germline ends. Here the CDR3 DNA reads TGTGCCAGCAGCTCGGAGACAGGAAACACCATATATTTT. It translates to CASSSETGNTIYF.

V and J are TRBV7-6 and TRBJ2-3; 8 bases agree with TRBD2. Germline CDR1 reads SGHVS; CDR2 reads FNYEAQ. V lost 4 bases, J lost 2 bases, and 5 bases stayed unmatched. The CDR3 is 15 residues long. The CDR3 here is CASSSTGGDTDTQYF. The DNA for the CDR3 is TGTGCCAGCAGCTCAACCGGGGGGGACACAGATACGCAGTATTTT.

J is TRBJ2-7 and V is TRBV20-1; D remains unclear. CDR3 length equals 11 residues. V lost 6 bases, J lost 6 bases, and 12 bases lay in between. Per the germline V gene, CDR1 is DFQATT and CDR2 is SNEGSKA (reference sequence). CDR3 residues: CSATTGSEQYF. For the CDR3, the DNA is TGCAGTGCGACCACCGGGTCCGAGCAGTACTTC.

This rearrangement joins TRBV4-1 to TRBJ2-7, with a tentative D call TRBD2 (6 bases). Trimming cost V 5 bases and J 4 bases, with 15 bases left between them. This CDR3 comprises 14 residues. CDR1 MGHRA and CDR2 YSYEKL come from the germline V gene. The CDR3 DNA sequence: TGCGCCAGCAGCGCGGGGTGGGGGACTTACGAGCAGTACTTC. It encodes CASSAGWGTYEQYF.

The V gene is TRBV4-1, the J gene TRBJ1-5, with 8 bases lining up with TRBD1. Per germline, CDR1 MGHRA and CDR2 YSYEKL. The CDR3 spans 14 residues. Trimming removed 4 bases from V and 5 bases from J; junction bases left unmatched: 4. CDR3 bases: TGCGCCAGCAGCCGGACAGGGTCCCATCAGCCCCAGCATTTT. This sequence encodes CASSRTGSHQPQHF.

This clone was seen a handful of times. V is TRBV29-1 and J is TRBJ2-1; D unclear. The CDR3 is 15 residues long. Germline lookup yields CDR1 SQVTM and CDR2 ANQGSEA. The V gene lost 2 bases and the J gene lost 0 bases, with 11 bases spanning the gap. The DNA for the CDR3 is TGCAGCGTTGAATGGACGTCGGTCTCCTACAATGAGCAGTTCTTC. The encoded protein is CSVEWTSVSYNEQFF.

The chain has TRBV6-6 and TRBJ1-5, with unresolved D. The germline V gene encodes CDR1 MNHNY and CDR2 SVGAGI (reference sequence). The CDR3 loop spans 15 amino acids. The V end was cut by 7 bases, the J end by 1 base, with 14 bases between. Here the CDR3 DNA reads TGTGCCAGCACCCTAAATGGGAACAGCAATCAGCCCCAGCATTTT. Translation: CASTLNGNSNQPQHF.

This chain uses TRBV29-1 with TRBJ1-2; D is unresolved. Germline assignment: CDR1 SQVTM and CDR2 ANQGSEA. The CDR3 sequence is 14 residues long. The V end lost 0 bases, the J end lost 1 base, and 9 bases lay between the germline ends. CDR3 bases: TGCAGCGTTGAAGAAGCAGACCATAACTATGGCTACACCTTC. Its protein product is CSVEEADHNYGYTF.

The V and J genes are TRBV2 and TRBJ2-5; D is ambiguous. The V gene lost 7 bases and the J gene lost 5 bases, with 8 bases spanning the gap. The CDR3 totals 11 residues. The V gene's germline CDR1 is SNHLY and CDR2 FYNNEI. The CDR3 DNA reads TGTGCCAGCACGAGTAGGGAGACCCAGTACTTC. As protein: CASTSRETQYF.

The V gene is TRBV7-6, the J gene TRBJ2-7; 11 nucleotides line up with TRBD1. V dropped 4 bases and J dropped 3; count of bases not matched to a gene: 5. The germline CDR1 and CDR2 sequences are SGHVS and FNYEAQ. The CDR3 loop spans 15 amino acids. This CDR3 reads CASSSGTGGLYEQYF. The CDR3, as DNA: TGTGCCAGCAGCTCCGGGACAGGGGGGCTCTACGAGCAGTACTTC.

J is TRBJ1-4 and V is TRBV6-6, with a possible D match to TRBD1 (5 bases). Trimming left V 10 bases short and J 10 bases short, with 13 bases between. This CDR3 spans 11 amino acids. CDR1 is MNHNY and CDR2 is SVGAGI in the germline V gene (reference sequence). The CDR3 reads CATSPGGKLFF. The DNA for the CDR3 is TGTGCCACTTCCCCGGGGGGAAAACTGTTTTTT.

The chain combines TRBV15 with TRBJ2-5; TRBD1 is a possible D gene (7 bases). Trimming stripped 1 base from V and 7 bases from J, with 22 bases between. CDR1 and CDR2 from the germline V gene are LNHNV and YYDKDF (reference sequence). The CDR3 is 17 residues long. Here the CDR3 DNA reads TGTGCCACCAGCAGAGTCCCTGGAGGGGGCGTCAGCGGGACCCAGTACTTC. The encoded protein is CATSRVPGGGVSGTQYF.

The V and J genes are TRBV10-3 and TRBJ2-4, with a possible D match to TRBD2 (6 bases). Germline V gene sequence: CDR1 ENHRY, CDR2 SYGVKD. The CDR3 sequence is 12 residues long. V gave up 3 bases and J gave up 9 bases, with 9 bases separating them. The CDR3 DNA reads TGTGCCATCAGTGATGGGGGAGGCATTCAGTACTTC. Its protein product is CAISDGGGIQYF.

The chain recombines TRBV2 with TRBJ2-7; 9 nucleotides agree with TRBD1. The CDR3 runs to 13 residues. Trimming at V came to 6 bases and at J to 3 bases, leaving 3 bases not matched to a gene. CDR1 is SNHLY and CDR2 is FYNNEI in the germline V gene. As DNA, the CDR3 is TGTGCCAGCAGAGGGACAGGGCGCTACGAGCAGTACTTC. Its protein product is CASRGTGRYEQYF.

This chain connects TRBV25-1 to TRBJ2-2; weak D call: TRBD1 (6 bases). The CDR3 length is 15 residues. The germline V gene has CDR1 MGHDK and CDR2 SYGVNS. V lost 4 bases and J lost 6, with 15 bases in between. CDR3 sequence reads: CASSVQGPAAGELFF. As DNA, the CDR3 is TGTGCCAGCAGTGTACAGGGTCCGGCAGCCGGGGAGCTGTTTTTT.

DNA of the CDR3: TGTGCCAGCAGTACAGGGGGTTTTTCCAATGAGCAGTTCTTC. It yields the protein CASSTGGFSNEQFF. The chain couples TRBV27 to TRBJ2-1, with 8 bases aligning to TRBD1. Unmatched junction bases numbered 6, after V lost 5 bases and J lost 6 bases. CDR3 length: 14 amino acids. From germline, CDR1 is MNHEY and CDR2 SMNVEV (reference sequence).

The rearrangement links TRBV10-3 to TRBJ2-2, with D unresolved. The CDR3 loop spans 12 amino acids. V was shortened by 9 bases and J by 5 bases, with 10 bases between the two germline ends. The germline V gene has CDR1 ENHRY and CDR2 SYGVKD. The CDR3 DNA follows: TGTGCCATACACATTGGGACCGGGGAGCTGTTTTTT. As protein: CAIHIGTGELFF.

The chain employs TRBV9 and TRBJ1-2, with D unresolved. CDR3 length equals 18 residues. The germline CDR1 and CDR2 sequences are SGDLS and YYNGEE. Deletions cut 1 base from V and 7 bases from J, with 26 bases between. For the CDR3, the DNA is TGTGCCAGCAGCGTACGCCCTTTCTCCCTGGTTAAGGAGAGTGGCTACACCTTC. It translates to CASSVRPFSLVKESGYTF.

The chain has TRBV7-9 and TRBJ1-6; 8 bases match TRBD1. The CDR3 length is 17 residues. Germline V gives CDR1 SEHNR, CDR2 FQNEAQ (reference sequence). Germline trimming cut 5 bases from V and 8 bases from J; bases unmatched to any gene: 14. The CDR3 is CASSTQDREGIYSPLHF. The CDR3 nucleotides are TGTGCCAGCAGCACCCAGGACAGGGAAGGGATTTATTCACCCCTCCACTTT.

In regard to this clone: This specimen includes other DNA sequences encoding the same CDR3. The CDR3, as DNA: TGCGCCAGCAGGACAGGCGTAAATCAGCCCCAGCATTTT. It translates to CASRTGVNQPQHF. This sequence joins TRBV5-1 and TRBJ1-5; possible D gene TRBD1, 6 bases. The V end was cut by 5 bases, the J end by 4 bases, with 10 bases between. Germline V gives CDR1 SGHRS, CDR2 YFSETQ. The CDR3 length is 13 residues. The whole variable domain, filled in from reference TRBV5-1 and TRBJ1-5, reads KAGVTQTPRYLIKTRGQQVTLSCSPISGHRSVSWYQQTPGQGLQFLFEYFSETQRNKGNFPGRFSGRQFSNSRSEMNVSTLELGDSALYLCASRTGVNQPQHFGDGTRLSIL.

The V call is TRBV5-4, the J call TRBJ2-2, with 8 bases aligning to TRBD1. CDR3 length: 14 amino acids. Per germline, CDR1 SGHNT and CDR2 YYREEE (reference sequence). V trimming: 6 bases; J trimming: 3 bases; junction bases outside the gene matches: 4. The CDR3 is CASTDRGDTGELFF. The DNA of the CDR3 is TGTGCCAGCACAGACAGGGGCGACACCGGGGAGCTGTTTTTT.

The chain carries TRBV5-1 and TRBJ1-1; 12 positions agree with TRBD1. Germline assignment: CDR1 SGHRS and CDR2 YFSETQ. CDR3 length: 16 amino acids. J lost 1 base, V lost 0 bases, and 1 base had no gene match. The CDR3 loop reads CASSLGDRGPNTEAFF. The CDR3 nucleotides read TGCGCCAGCAGCTTGGGGGACAGGGGGCCGAACACTGAAGCTTTCTTT.